This T cell receptor (beta chain) was observed in a study of blood T cell repertoires in COVID-19. Study-wide context: In each case, the material was cDNA or gDNA derived from T cells, B-cell-depleted T cells, or PBMCs.

Authors' data handling: Reference gene primer amplification in the assay estimated nucleated cell counts. TCRdb's table, derived via immunoSEQ multiplex PCR, lists solely in-frame clones and lacks some. V, J and clone size were drawn from that table, and D and trimming were deduced from the DNA. The table has around 150,000 clones, about three quarters seen once. The V and J ends lost 4 bases and 0 bases, in that order; junction bases with no gene match: 14. The CDR3 runs 18 residues. Germline V gene data show CDR1 as SGHNT and CDR2 as YYREEE (reference sequence). Material: peripheral blood. The chain is built from TRBV5-4 and TRBJ2-3; TRBD1 aligns across 7 bases. The receptor was derived from an elderly woman with active or convalescent COVID-19. DNA of the CDR3: TGTGCCAGCAGCGCACCCGGGACAGCAACCACTAGCACAGATACGCAGTATTTT. This translates into CASSAPGTATTSTDTQYF.